The sequence of this TCR beta chain was determined in a study of spatial heterogeneity in lung cancer. TCRdb re-analysed the 5' RACE reads in MiXCR, keeping a single row per CDR3 protein. Of roughly 28,000 distinct CDR3 sequences listed, more than 8% are singletons. The CDR3 runs to 16 residues. The germline V gene has CDR1 LGHDT and CDR2 YNNKEL (reference sequence). With 2 bases removed from V and 6 bases from J, the gap between germline ends came to 16 bases. This sample's time point: sample taken at primary tumor resection. Unsorted samples of tumor, nontumor lung or frozen PBMC had their whole RNA sequenced. This clonotype appeared a few times.

This receptor was obtained from a female donor with early-stage non-small cell lung cancer. The material sequenced was PBMCs, taken at surgery. The chain has TRBV3-1 and TRBJ2-2, with D tentatively TRBD1 (6 bases). CDR3 protein: CASSQQTGNRAGELFF. CDR3 bases: TGTGCCAGCAGCCAACAGACAGGCAACAGGGCCGGGGAGCTGTTTTTT. Drawing the rest from reference TRBV3-1 and TRBJ2-2, the complete variable domain is DTAVSQTPKYLVTQMGNDKSIKCEQNLGHDTMYWYKQDSKKFLKIMFSYNNKELIINETVPNRFSPKSPDKAHLNLHINSLELGDSAVYFCASSQQTGNRAGELFFGEGSRLTVL.